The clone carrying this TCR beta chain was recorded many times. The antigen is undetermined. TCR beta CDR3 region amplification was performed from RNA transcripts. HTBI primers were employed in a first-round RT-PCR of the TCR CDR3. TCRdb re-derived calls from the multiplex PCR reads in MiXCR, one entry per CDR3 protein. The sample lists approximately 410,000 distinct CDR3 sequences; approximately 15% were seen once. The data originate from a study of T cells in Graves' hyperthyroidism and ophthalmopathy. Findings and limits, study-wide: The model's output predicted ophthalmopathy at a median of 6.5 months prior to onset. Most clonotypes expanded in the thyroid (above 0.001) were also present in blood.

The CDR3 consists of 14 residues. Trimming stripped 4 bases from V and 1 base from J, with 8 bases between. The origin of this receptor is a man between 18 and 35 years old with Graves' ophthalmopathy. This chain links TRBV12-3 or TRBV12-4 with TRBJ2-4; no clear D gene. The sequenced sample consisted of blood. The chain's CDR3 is CASSSLGAKNIQYF. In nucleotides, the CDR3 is TGTGCCAGCAGTTCGTTGGGTGCCAAAAACATTCAGTACTTC.